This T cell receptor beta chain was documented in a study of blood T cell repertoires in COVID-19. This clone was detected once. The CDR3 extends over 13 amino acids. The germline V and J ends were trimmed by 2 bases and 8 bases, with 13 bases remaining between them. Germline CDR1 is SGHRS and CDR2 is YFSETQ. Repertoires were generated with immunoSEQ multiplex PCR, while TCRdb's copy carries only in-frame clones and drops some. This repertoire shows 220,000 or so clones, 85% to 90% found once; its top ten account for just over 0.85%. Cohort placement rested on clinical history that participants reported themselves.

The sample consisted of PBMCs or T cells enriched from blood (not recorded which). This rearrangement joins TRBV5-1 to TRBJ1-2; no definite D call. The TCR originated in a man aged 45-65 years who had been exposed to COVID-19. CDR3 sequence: CASSLNSGSGYTF. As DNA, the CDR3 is TGCGCCAGCAGCTTAAACTCCGGGAGCGGCTACACCTTC.